This TCR beta chain was found in a study of CD8 T cells in ankylosing spondylitis. Study-wide findings and caveats: Disease-associated clones were reportedly significantly overrepresented in matched ankylosing spondylitis synovial fluid. It appeared that ankylosing spondylitis blood was characterized by a TCR beta motif of fewer than 10 highly homologous variants.

The CDR3 sequence is 13 residues long. Deletions cut 7 bases from V and 4 bases from J, with 13 bases between. Germline V lookup: CDR1 ENHRY, CDR2 SYGVKD. This clonotype was seen a few times. The antigen remains unidentified. Quantitative barcoded 5'-RACE was used to prepare TCR beta libraries. TCRdb called the 5' RACE reads again in MiXCR, with one record for every CDR3 protein. The table has around 340,000 distinct CDR3 sequences, roughly 20% seen once. The receptor was isolated from a male donor with ankylosing spondylitis or in good health (not recorded which). The rearrangement uses TRBV10-3 and TRBJ1-1, with unresolved D. Sequenced input: blood, either unsorted or a sorted T cell fraction (not recorded which). CDR3 in DNA: TGTGCCATCAACCCCGAGGGTGGCACTGAAGCTTTCTTT. It yields the protein CAINPEGGTEAFF.